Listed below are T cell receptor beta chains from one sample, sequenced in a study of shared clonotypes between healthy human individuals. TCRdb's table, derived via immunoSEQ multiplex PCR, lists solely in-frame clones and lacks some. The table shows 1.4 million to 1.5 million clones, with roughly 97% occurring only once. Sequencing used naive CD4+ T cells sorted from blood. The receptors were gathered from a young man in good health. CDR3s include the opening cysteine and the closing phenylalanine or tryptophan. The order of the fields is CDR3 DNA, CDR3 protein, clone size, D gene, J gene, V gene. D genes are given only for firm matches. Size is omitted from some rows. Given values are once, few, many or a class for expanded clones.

CDR3nt: TGTGCCAGTAGTATTCCCCCGCGGGCGCAGTATTTT; CDR3aa: CASSIPPRAQYF; abundance: NA; d_gene: NA; j_gene: TRBJ2-3; v_gene: TRBV19
CDR3nt: TGTGCCAGCAGCCCCAAACCTACAGGGGGCGTGGAAAAACTGTTTTTT; CDR3aa: CASSPKPTGGVEKLFF; abundance: NA; d_gene: TRBD1; j_gene: TRBJ1-4; v_gene: TRBV5-4
CDR3nt: TGTGCCAGCAGCTCGGGGCCCTCTATGGCTTCCTACAATGAGCAGTTCTTC; CDR3aa: CASSSGPSMASYNEQFF; abundance: NA; d_gene: NA; j_gene: TRBJ2-1; v_gene: TRBV7-2
CDR3nt: TGTGCCAGTAGGAGAGACTGGGGGAGGACTTACAATGAGCAGTTCTTC; CDR3aa: CASRRDWGRTYNEQFF; abundance: NA; d_gene: NA; j_gene: TRBJ2-1; v_gene: TRBV19
CDR3nt: TGCGCCAGCAGACCTACTAGCGGGAGCGGAGATACGCAGTATTTT; CDR3aa: CASRPTSGSGDTQYF; abundance: few; d_gene: TRBD2; j_gene: TRBJ2-3; v_gene: TRBV10-1
CDR3nt: TGTGCCAGCACCCTCATGGGGAGGAGGGCGGCAGATACGCAGTATTTT; CDR3aa: CASTLMGRRAADTQYF; abundance: NA; d_gene: NA; j_gene: TRBJ2-3; v_gene: TRBV28
CDR3nt: TGTGCCACCCAATCCGGAGGGAATGAGCAGTTCTTC; CDR3aa: CATQSGGNEQFF; abundance: NA; d_gene: NA; j_gene: TRBJ2-1; v_gene: TRBV19
CDR3nt: TGTGCCAGCAGTTCCCGAACGGGGGTTGGGCCCCAGCATTTT; CDR3aa: CASSSRTGVGPQHF; abundance: NA; d_gene: NA; j_gene: TRBJ1-5; v_gene: TRBV28
CDR3nt: TGTGCCAGCAGCTTAATTCCGGGACAGGGGGGGGTGAGGAATCAGCCCCAGCATTTT; CDR3aa: CASSLIPGQGGVRNQPQHF; abundance: NA; d_gene: TRBD1; j_gene: TRBJ1-5; v_gene: TRBV7-8
CDR3nt: TGCGCCAGCAGCTTGGGGGGACTAGCGGGAGGAGGTCCAGATACGCAGTATTTT; CDR3aa: CASSLGGLAGGGPDTQYF; abundance: NA; d_gene: TRBD2; j_gene: TRBJ2-3; v_gene: TRBV5-1
CDR3nt: TGTGCCAGCAGCCCAACAGGAACCTACGAGCAGTACTTC; CDR3aa: CASSPTGTYEQYF; abundance: NA; d_gene: NA; j_gene: TRBJ2-7; v_gene: TRBV13
CDR3nt: TGCGCCAGCAGCTCCTCAACCTACGAGCAGTACTTC; CDR3aa: CASSSSTYEQYF; abundance: NA; d_gene: NA; j_gene: TRBJ2-7; v_gene: TRBV5-1
CDR3nt: TGCAGCGTTGAAGATGGGGGTGATGAAAAACTGTTTTTT; CDR3aa: CSVEDGGDEKLFF; abundance: NA; d_gene: NA; j_gene: TRBJ1-4; v_gene: TRBV29-1
CDR3nt: TGTGCCAGCACCCCCCGTGGTAGCGGGACAGCCTACGAGCAGTACTTC; CDR3aa: CASTPRGSGTAYEQYF; abundance: NA; d_gene: NA; j_gene: TRBJ2-7; v_gene: TRBV28
CDR3nt: TGTGCCAGCAGTGAAGTGAGGGGGGGCACAGATACGCAGTATTTT; CDR3aa: CASSEVRGGTDTQYF; abundance: NA; d_gene: NA; j_gene: TRBJ2-3; v_gene: TRBV2
CDR3nt: TGTGCCAGCAGCTTACGCCCATTCCTAGATACGCAGTATTTT; CDR3aa: CASSLRPFLDTQYF; abundance: NA; d_gene: NA; j_gene: TRBJ2-3; v_gene: TRBV11-2
CDR3nt: TGTGCCAGCAGTAAAGAAGGGATCCCGAACACTGAAGCTTTCTTT; CDR3aa: CASSKEGIPNTEAFF; abundance: NA; d_gene: NA; j_gene: TRBJ1-1; v_gene: TRBV27
CDR3nt: TGCGCCAGCAGCCCTCGAGGTGCGTTAGGGTCCTACGAGCAGTACTTC; CDR3aa: CASSPRGALGSYEQYF; abundance: NA; d_gene: NA; j_gene: TRBJ2-7; v_gene: TRBV5-1
CDR3nt: TGTGCCAGCAAACCGGGACAGGGAAACACTGAAGCTTTCTTT; CDR3aa: CASKPGQGNTEAFF; abundance: once; d_gene: TRBD1; j_gene: TRBJ1-1; v_gene: TRBV6-4
CDR3nt: TGTGCCAGCAGGCCTACAGAAACCTCTGGGGCCAACGTCCTGACTTTC; CDR3aa: CASRPTETSGANVLTF; abundance: once; d_gene: NA; j_gene: TRBJ2-6; v_gene: TRBV6-4
CDR3nt: TGCGCCAGCAGCCACCTTACCGGGACAGCGAACACTGAAGCTTTCTTT; CDR3aa: CASSHLTGTANTEAFF; abundance: NA; d_gene: TRBD1; j_gene: TRBJ1-1; v_gene: TRBV4-3
CDR3nt: TGTGCCAGCAGCTTGGTCCCATTAGGGAACACTGAAGCTTTCTTT; CDR3aa: CASSLVPLGNTEAFF; abundance: once; d_gene: NA; j_gene: TRBJ1-1; v_gene: TRBV5-6